The 7 T cell receptor beta chains given below trace back to one sample, sequenced in a study of T cells in Graves' hyperthyroidism and ophthalmopathy. Regions amplified from RNA transcripts were the TCR beta CDR3 regions. A first-round RT-PCR of the TCR CDR3 used the HTBI primer set. TCRdb itself ran the multiplex PCR reads through MiXCR, one entry per CDR3 protein. In the table there are roughly 600,000 distinct CDR3 sequences, about 14% of which are singletons. Sequenced input: blood. Source of these receptors: a woman in her forties or fifties with Graves' ophthalmopathy.

This clonotype was recorded at least ten times. The J gene is TRBJ1-1, the V gene TRBV2; no clear D gene. Per the germline V gene, CDR1 is SNHLY and CDR2 is FYNNEI. V lost 8 bases and J lost 5, with 9 bases in between. There are 11 residues in the CDR3. The CDR3 is CASAGLTEAFF. CDR3 sequence (DNA): TGTGCCAGCGCAGGCCTAACTGAAGCTTTCTTT.

This clonotype showed up just a few times. The genes are TRBV7-2 and TRBJ2-1; 12 bases align to TRBD2. V gave up 7 bases and J gave up 4 bases; unmatched junction bases: 5. There are 15 residues in the CDR3. Germline V lookup: CDR1 SGHTA, CDR2 FQGNSA. The CDR3: CASKTLAGGYNEQFF. Here the CDR3 DNA reads TGTGCCAGCAAGACGCTAGCGGGAGGGTACAATGAGCAGTTCTTC. The entire variable domain, with the rest obtained from reference TRBV7-2 and TRBJ2-1, is as follows: GAGVSQSPSNKVTEKGKDVELRCDPISGHTALYWYRQSLGQGLEFLIYFQGNSAPDKSGLPSDRFSAERTGGSVSTLTIQRTQQEDSAVYLCASKTLAGGYNEQFFGPGTRLTVL.

Of note for this clonotype: A much larger clonotype is one base distant, so this may be a read error. This chain joins TRBV30 and TRBJ1-2; D may be TRBD1 (6 bases). Germline loops: CDR1 GTSNPN, CDR2 SVGIG (reference sequence). The CDR3 is made up of 15 amino acids. CDR3 residues: CAWSYSDRPNHGYTF. The CDR3 DNA sequence: TGTGCCTGGAGTTATTCGGACAGACCTAACCATGGCTACACCTTC.

This chain connects TRBV29-1 to TRBJ1-2, with no clear D. Germline V lookup: CDR1 SQVTM, CDR2 ANQGSEA. Deletions cut 5 bases from V and 5 bases from J, with 12 bases between. CDR3 size: 12 residues. The CDR3 here is CSVLRNVYGYTF. The CDR3 DNA reads TGCAGCGTTTTAAGGAACGTTTATGGCTACACCTTC.

This clonotype was counted between two and nine times. This clone may be a read error of a much larger clone one base away. The rearrangement links TRBV28 to TRBJ1-5; D unresolved. The CDR3 loop spans 11 amino acids. The V end lost 4 bases, the J end lost 6 bases, and 4 bases lay between the germline ends. Germline loops: CDR1 MDHEN, CDR2 SYDVKM. Written as DNA, the CDR3 is TGTGCCAGCAGTTCAACTCAGCCCCAGCATTTT. Translation gives CASSSTQPQHF.

About this clonotype itself: This clone may be a read error of a much larger clone one base away. This chain uses TRBV5-1 with TRBJ1-1; possible D gene TRBD1, 5 bases. Looked up from germline, CDR1 is SGHRS and CDR2 is YFSETQ. This CDR3 is built from 17 residues. The CDR3 loop is CVSSGGTAGRMNTEAFF. The CDR3 DNA reads TGCGTCAGCAGCGGGGGGACGGCCGGACGGATGAACACTGAAGCTTTCTTT.

This clonotype was seen many times. The CDR3 DNA reads TGCAGTGATTGCGGGAGGTTATATACGCAGTATTTT. Amino acids: CSDCGRLYTQYF. The V gene is TRBV20-1, the J gene TRBJ2-3, with 8 positions matching TRBD2. Germline V gives CDR1 DFQATT, CDR2 SNEGSKA (reference sequence). The CDR3 is 12 amino acids. The V and J ends lost 7 bases and 7 bases, in that order; junction bases with no gene match: 7.